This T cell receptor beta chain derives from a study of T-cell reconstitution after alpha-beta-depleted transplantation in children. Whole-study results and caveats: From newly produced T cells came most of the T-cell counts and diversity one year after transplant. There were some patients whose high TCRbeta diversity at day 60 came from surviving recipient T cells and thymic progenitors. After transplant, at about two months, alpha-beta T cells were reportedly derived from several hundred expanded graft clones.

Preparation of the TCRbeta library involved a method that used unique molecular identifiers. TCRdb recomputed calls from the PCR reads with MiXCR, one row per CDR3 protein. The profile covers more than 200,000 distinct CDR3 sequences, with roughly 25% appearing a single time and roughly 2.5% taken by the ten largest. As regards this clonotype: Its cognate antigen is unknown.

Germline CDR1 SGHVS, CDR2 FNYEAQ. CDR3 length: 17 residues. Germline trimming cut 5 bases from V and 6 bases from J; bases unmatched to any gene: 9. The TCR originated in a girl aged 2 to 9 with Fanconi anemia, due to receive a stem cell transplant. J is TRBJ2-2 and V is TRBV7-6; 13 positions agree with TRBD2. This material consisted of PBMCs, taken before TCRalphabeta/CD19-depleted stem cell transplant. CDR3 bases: TGTGCCAGCAGCACCCGTACTAGCGGGGGGGCTTCCGGGGAGCTGTTTTTT. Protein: CASSTRTSGGASGELFF.